This T cell receptor beta chain was identified during a study of glioma-infiltrating T cells after dendritic cell vaccination. A few counts support this clone. TCRdb keeps only in-frame clones here, not all; method: immunoSEQ multiplex PCR. The sample lists about 64,000 clones, roughly 86% occurring once. This CDR3 has 16 residues. The V and J ends lost 10 bases and 1 base, in that order; junction bases with no gene match: 14. From germline, CDR1 is ENHRY and CDR2 SYGVKD. The time point here: after dendritic cell vaccination, including at tumor progression/relapse. This sequence joins TRBV10-3 and TRBJ2-5, with 8 positions matching TRBD1. This TCR came from a human donor with glioblastoma. The material sequenced was blood, taken after dendritic cell vaccination. The CDR3, as DNA: TGTGCCACCCAAGCCCTCAAAACAGGGGGCCAAGAGACCCAGTACTTC. Translating it yields CATQALKTGGQETQYF.